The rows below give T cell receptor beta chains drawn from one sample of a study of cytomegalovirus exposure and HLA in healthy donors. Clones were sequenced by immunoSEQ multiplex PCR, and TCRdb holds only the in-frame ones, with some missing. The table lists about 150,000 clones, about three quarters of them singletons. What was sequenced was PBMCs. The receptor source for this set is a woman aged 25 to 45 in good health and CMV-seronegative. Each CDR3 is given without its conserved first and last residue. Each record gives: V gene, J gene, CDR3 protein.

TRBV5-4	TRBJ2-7	ASSLGQGNEQY
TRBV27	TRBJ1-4	ASRETGSEKLF
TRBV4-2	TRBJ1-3	ASSQEQRNTIY
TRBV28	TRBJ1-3	ASSYARVEGNTIY
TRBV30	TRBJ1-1	AWTRQGAVTEAF
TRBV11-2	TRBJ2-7	ASSLDLNRTSYEQY
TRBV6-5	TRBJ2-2	ASSFFGTPSGELF
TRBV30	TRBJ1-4	AWSAGSWDEKLF
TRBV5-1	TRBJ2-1	ASSFGTSGYNEQF
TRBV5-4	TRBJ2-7	ASSWGTKGPYEQY
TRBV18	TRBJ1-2	ASSPDAGYYGYT
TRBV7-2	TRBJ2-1	ASSLPPGLAGYNEQF
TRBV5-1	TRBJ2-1	ASSPLAGQYNEQF
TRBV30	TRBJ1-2	AWKPQGFNYGYT
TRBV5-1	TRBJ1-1	ASSPEGGDTEAF
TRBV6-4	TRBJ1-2	ASNPLRETGKGYT
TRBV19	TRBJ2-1	ASSIDRLAGAYSYNEQF
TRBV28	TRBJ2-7	ASSSSYEQY
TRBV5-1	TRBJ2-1	ASSLGQLNEQF
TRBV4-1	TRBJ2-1	ASSQDRGGTRNEQF
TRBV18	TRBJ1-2	ASSPPGQGGGYT